Detailed here is one T cell receptor beta chain. The method was immunoSEQ multiplex PCR; TCRdb's version includes in-frame clones alone and lacks a portion of them. Here the sample spans 140,000 or so clones, 85% to 90% being singletons. Germline V gene lookup returns CDR1 MNHEY and CDR2 SVGAGI. Trimming cost V 5 bases and J 4 bases, with 14 bases left between them. The CDR3 loop spans 14 amino acids. The sample originates from a study of blood T cell repertoires in COVID-19. Study at large: Sites across the United States, Italy and Spain contributed samples from acute and convalescent COVID-19.

The V gene is TRBV6-5, the J gene TRBJ1-2; D is perhaps TRBD1 (5 bases). Sequencing was done on a sample of peripheral blood. The receptor was derived from a woman aged 60-75 years with active COVID-19. In DNA, the CDR3 is TGTGCCAGCAGTCGAAGCAGGGTACTCTATGGCTACACCTTC. As protein: CASSRSRVLYGYTF.